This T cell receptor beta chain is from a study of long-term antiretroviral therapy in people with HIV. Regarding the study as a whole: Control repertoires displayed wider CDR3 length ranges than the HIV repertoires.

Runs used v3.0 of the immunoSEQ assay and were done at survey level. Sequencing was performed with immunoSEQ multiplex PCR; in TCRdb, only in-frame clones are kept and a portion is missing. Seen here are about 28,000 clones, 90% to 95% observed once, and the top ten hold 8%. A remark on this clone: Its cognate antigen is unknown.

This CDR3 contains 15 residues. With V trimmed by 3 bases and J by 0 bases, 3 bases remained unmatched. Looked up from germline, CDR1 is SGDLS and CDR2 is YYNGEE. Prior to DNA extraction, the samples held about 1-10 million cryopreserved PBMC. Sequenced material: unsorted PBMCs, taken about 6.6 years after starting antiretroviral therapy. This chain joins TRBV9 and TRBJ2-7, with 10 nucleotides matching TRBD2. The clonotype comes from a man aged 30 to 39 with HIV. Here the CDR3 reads CASSAAGGPSYEQYF. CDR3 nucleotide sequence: TGTGCCAGCAGCGCAGCGGGAGGGCCCTCCTACGAGCAGTACTTC.